This entry lists 17 T cell receptor beta chains sequenced from one sample in a study of cytomegalovirus exposure and HLA in healthy donors. The PCR ran on 60 Vbeta and 13 Jbeta primers. Assay used: immunoSEQ multiplex PCR; TCRdb lists only in-frame clones, some missing. The sample has around 72,000 clones, 65% to 70% seen once. What was sequenced was PBMCs. Receptors were obtained from a man aged 40-50 years in good health and CMV-seropositive.

V and J are TRBV30 and TRBJ1-2; D may be TRBD1 (6 bases). The CDR3 length is 13 residues. V was pared by 8 bases and J by 8 bases, with 21 bases between. CDR1 is GTSNPN and CDR2 is SVGIG in the germline V gene (reference sequence). The CDR3 here is CAHKQGQKGGYTF. The CDR3 DNA follows: TGTGCCCACAAACAGGGACAAAAAGGAGGCTACACCTTC.

This chain's CDR3 is CASSSPDREGSPLHF. The DNA of the CDR3 is TGCGCCAGCAGCTCCCCCGACAGGGAAGGATCACCCCTCCACTTT. The chain links TRBV4-1 to TRBJ1-6, with 7 bases aligning to TRBD1. The germline V gene has CDR1 MGHRA and CDR2 YSYEKL. The CDR3 has 15 amino acids. J gave up 10 bases and V 5 bases, and 11 bases lay outside the gene matches.

In DNA form, the CDR3 reads TGTGCCAGCAGCCTTTCCGGGACACCGGGAGGCTACACCTTC. This encodes CASSLSGTPGGYTF. V usage is TRBV7-2 and J usage is TRBJ1-2; TRBD1 is a possible D gene (6 bases). Trimming removed 5 bases from V and 8 bases from J, with 18 bases in between. Germline-derived CDR1 and CDR2 are SGHTA and FQGNSA. The CDR3 is 14 amino acids.

The chain is built from TRBV30 and TRBJ1-3; D may be TRBD1 (5 bases). Germline CDR1 reads GTSNPN; CDR2 reads SVGIG (reference sequence). The CDR3 extends over 16 amino acids. Trimming cost V 1 base and J 7 bases, with 20 bases left between them. In DNA, the CDR3 is TGTGCCTGGAGTGCCCTTACCTCGGGGGATCCGAACACCATATATTTT. This codes for CAWSALTSGDPNTIYF.

Here the CDR3 DNA reads TGCGCCAGCTCAGGGGAAGTGAGCTCCTACAATGAGCAGTTCTTC. Protein: CASSGEVSSYNEQFF. The rearrangement joins TRBV10-1 to TRBJ2-1; TRBD1 might be the D (6 bases). V was cut by 8 bases and J by 0 bases, with 14 bases left in between. From germline, CDR1 is WNHNN and CDR2 SYGVQD (reference sequence). This CDR3 comprises 15 residues.

This clone was detected once. This chain uses TRBV27 with TRBJ2-7; 7 bases line up with TRBD1. The germline V gene has CDR1 MNHEY and CDR2 SMNVEV (reference sequence). CDR3 length: 14 residues. After removal of 5 bases from V and 2 bases from J, the junction contained 6 bases not matched to a gene. The CDR3 reads CASSPTGQTYEQYF. The CDR3 nucleotides are TGTGCCAGCAGTCCCACGGGACAGACCTACGAGCAGTACTTC.

This clone was recorded only once. V is TRBV18 and J is TRBJ1-1; 8 bases line up with TRBD1. After removal of 1 base from V and 6 bases from J, the junction contained 10 bases not matched to a gene. The CDR3 spans 16 residues. CDR1 KGHSH and CDR2 LQKENI come from the germline V gene. This CDR3 is CASSPQSAGGAPEAFF. CDR3 nucleotides: TGTGCCAGCTCACCACAATCCGCAGGGGGCGCACCTGAAGCTTTCTTT.

V usage is TRBV2 and J usage is TRBJ1-5, with D possibly being TRBD1 (5 bases). From germline, CDR1 is SNHLY and CDR2 FYNNEI. This CDR3 comprises 15 residues. V was trimmed by 6 bases and J by 9 bases, leaving 21 bases between them. The CDR3 region is CASSRTDGTGGPQHF. The CDR3 nucleotides read TGTGCCAGCAGCCGAACGGACGGGACCGGGGGGCCCCAGCATTTT.

The chain joins TRBV27 to TRBJ1-5; the D gene is possibly TRBD1 (5 bases). The length of the CDR3 is 15 residues. V lost 3 bases to trimming and J lost 0 bases, with 9 bases between them. Germline V CDR1 and CDR2: MNHEY, SMNVEV (reference sequence). CDR3 DNA: TGTGCCAGCAGTTTGGCAGGGTATAGCAATCAGCCCCAGCATTTT. Residues: CASSLAGYSNQPQHF.

This clone was found a few times. DNA for the CDR3: TGTGCCAGCAGTCTCGGGACCACAGGGTCAGATACGCAGTATTTT. This translates into CASSLGTTGSDTQYF. This sequence joins TRBV5-8 and TRBJ2-3; TRBD1 might be the D (6 bases). Germline CDR1 SGHTS, CDR2 YDEGEE. Trimming removed 5 bases at V and 4 bases at J, with 17 bases between. The length of the CDR3 is 15 residues.

V gene TRBV6-5 combines with J gene TRBJ2-5; perhaps TRBD2 as D (6 bases). The CDR3 covers 14 residues. Trimming cost V 3 bases and J 2 bases, with 10 bases left between them. Per the germline V gene, CDR1 is MNHEY and CDR2 is SVGAGI. In DNA form, the CDR3 reads TGTGCCAGCAGTTATAGCGGCATTCAAGAGACCCAGTACTTC. Translation: CASSYSGIQETQYF.

In its sample, this clone was seen once. CDR3 DNA sequence: TGTGCCAGCAGTTACACCGGGACAGGGCTGTACGAGCAGTACTTC. As protein: CASSYTGTGLYEQYF. This chain joins TRBV6-5 and TRBJ2-7; 9 bases agree with TRBD1. This CDR3 is 15 amino acids long. The junction had 6 bases not matched to a gene; V was cut back by 2 bases and J by 4 bases. Germline CDR1 reads MNHEY; CDR2 reads SVGAGI.

The V call is TRBV28, the J call TRBJ2-1; 7 nucleotides line up with TRBD1. The J segment lost 7 bases and the V segment lost 5 bases, leaving 8 bases of the junction unmatched. The CDR3 is 14 residues long. CDR1 and CDR2 from the germline V gene are MDHEN and SYDVKM. The CDR3 loop is CASSVQGSGNEQFF. The CDR3 bases are TGTGCCAGCAGTGTACAGGGGTCGGGGAATGAGCAGTTCTTC.

The chain has TRBV4-2 and TRBJ2-2; possible D gene TRBD2, 6 bases. The germline CDR1 and CDR2 sequences are LGHNA and YNFKEQ. V was trimmed by 1 base and J by 5 bases, leaving 11 bases between them. The CDR3 has 15 residues. Written as DNA, the CDR3 is TGTGCCAGCAGCCAAGTGGTGGGAGGAACCGGGGAGCTGTTTTTT. Amino acids: CASSQVVGGTGELFF.

This rearrangement joins TRBV7-2 to TRBJ1-2; 10 bases agree with TRBD1. Germline lookup yields CDR1 SGHTA and CDR2 FQGNSA. The CDR3 totals 14 residues. Trimming at V came to 3 bases and at J to 7 bases, leaving 5 bases not matched to a gene. Here the CDR3 DNA reads TGTGCCAGCAGCTTCGGGACAGGGGTTCGTGGCTACACCTTC. Its translation: CASSFGTGVRGYTF.

The V gene is TRBV5-6, the J gene TRBJ2-2, with D possibly TRBD1 on 6 matching bases. The germline CDR1 and CDR2 sequences are SGHDT and YYEEEE. V was pared by 2 bases and J by 4 bases, with 15 bases between. The CDR3 consists of 16 residues. The DNA of the CDR3 is TGTGCCAGCAGCTTCACCGACAGGCCGGGCACCGGGGAGCTGTTTTTT. This translates into CASSFTDRPGTGELFF.

The chain has TRBV18 and TRBJ2-5; perhaps TRBD2 as D (5 bases). The J call may not be correct, given that the DNA end is closer to TRBJ2-7. The CDR3 has 13 residues. Germline CDR1 and CDR2: KGHSH and LQKENI. CDR3 in DNA: TGTGCCAGCTCATCCCGCTCTGAGGGCGAGCAGTACTTC. Its protein is CASSSRSEGEQYF.